The clone carrying this T cell receptor (beta chain) was seen a single time. The CDR3 loop spans 15 amino acids. Trimming cost V 6 bases and J 6 bases; bases outside gene matches: 7. CDR1 is SGHAT, CDR2 FQNNGV, per germline. The data derive from a study of blood T cell repertoires in COVID-19. Study at large: The origin of the acute and convalescent COVID-19 samples was the United States, Italy and Spain. PBMCs, B-cell-depleted T cells, or T cells were the source of the cDNA or gDNA that made up the material.

As originally analysed: The authors estimated nucleated cell counts from reference gene primer amplification. The repertoire was sequenced with immunoSEQ multiplex PCR; TCRdb's copy has only in-frame clones and lacks some. The V and J calls and clone size come from that table; D and trimming were worked out from the DNA. The sample contains approximately 69,000 clones, 80% to 90% of which appear only once. The specimen was peripheral blood. The receptor was derived from a woman aged 70-85 years with acute or convalescent COVID-19. V is TRBV11-2 and J is TRBJ2-3; 12 positions agree with TRBD2. CDR3 protein: CASRSTSGRGDTQYF. CDR3 coding DNA: TGTGCCAGCAGGTCGACTAGCGGGAGAGGTGATACGCAGTATTTT.